A single sample gave rise to the 22 T cell receptor beta chains below, sequenced in a study of T-cell reconstitution after alpha-beta-depleted transplantation in children. Researchers prepared the TCRbeta library using unique molecular identifiers, the study reports. One entry per CDR3 protein results from TCRdb running MiXCR on the PCR reads. The sample records around 420,000 distinct CDR3 sequences, 15% to 20% being singletons. The source was PBMCs, mostly from graft donor cells, collected 360 days after TCRalphabeta/CD19-depleted stem cell transplant. These receptors came from a boy in the first two years of life who had a stem cell transplant for Wiskott-Aldrich syndrome, so the T cells may come from the graft donor.

CDR3 DNA sequence: TGTGCCAGCAGGCCTCAGACACTCAGCACAGATACGCAGTATTTT. Its protein product is CASRPQTLSTDTQYF. The genes are TRBV12-3 or TRBV12-4 and TRBJ2-3; D gene uncertain. V gave up 6 bases and J gave up 0 bases, with 13 bases separating them. This CDR3 is built from 15 residues.

This clonotype was detected only a few times. The CDR3 reads CASSFSPLTSVYEQYF. In nucleotides, the CDR3 is TGCGCCAGCAGCTTCAGTCCGTTGACTAGCGTCTACGAGCAGTACTTC. The genes are TRBV5-1 and TRBJ2-7; TRBD2 matches at 8 bases. This CDR3 contains 16 residues. Germline lookup yields CDR1 SGHRS and CDR2 YFSETQ. V was clipped by 2 bases and J by 3 bases; unmatched bases: 10.

This chain connects TRBV21-1 to TRBJ2-7; the table's D call of TRBD2 was not tested on the DNA. TRBV21-1 is shown as a pseudogene. The CDR3 has 15 amino acids. The CDR3 reads CASKISGGTLGEQYF. The DNA for the CDR3 is TGTGCCAGCAAAATTAGCGGGGGGACTCTCGGGGAGCAGTACTTC.

The chain has TRBV11-1 and TRBJ2-3, with TRBD1 matching over 11 bases. Germline CDR1 reads SGHAT; CDR2 reads FQDESV (reference sequence). The CDR3 consists of 18 residues. Trimming took 0 bases from V and 1 from J; bases not matched to a gene: 6. CDR3 nucleotide sequence: TGTGCCAGCAGCTTAGCAAAGGACAGGGGGCTACGCACAGATACGCAGTATTTT. It specifies CASSLAKDRGLRTDTQYF.

The rearrangement uses TRBV27 and TRBJ2-4; D is tentatively TRBD1 or TRBD2 (5 bases each). The germline CDR1 and CDR2 sequences are MNHEY and SMNVEV (reference sequence). The length of the CDR3 is 13 residues. V was clipped by 5 bases and J by 3 bases, with 8 bases between them. As DNA, the CDR3 is TGTGCCAGCAGTCGGGACGTCAAAAACATTCAGTACTTC. This translates into CASSRDVKNIQYF.

About this clonotype: Without the conserved terminal phenylalanine or tryptophan, this CDR3 likely stems from a read error. The rearrangement uses TRBV24-1 and TRBJ2-5; 7 bases agree with TRBD1. V lost 6 bases to trimming and J lost 0 bases; unmatched junction nucleotides: 3. The CDR3 loop spans 14 amino acids. Germline loops: CDR1 KGHDR, CDR2 SFDVKD. CDR3 DNA sequence: TGTGCCACCAGTCTAGACAGGGACCAAGAGACCCAGTACCTC. This translates into CATSLDRDQETQYL.

This clonotype turned up a few times. V usage is TRBV18 and J usage is TRBJ2-2, with D perhaps matching TRBD1 (6 bases). The germline CDR1 and CDR2 sequences are KGHSH and LQKENI. The CDR3 is 17 residues long. Trimming stripped 1 base from V and 2 bases from J, with 14 bases between. The CDR3 nucleotides are TGTGCCAGCTCACCACTACAAGGGACACTCAACACCGGGGAGCTGTTTTTT. Translation gives CASSPLQGTLNTGELFF.

In its sample, this clonotype was seen a few times. V and J are TRBV29-1 and TRBJ2-7, with 8 bases aligning to TRBD1. The CDR3 length is 14 residues. Trimming at V came to 4 bases and at J to 3 bases, leaving 8 bases not matched to a gene. Germline CDR1 is SQVTM and CDR2 is ANQGSEA. The DNA for the CDR3 is TGCAGCGTTGCTACGGGACAGGTTTACTACGAGCAGTACTTC. This translates into CSVATGQVYYEQYF.

The table lists this clonotype with a few counts. The chain carries TRBV6-1 and TRBJ2-7; D is perhaps TRBD2 (6 bases). This CDR3 is 14 amino acids long. Deletions cut 11 bases from V and 3 bases from J, with 20 bases between. Looked up from germline, CDR1 is MNHNS and CDR2 is SASEGT. CDR3 protein: CASGRTRPFYEQYF. The CDR3 region has the DNA TGTGCCTCGGGGAGGACCAGACCCTTCTACGAGCAGTACTTC.

This chain links TRBV7-6 with TRBJ2-2, with D unresolved. The CDR3 totals 16 residues. V lost 3 bases, J lost 0 bases, and 11 bases lay in between. Germline V gives CDR1 SGHVS, CDR2 FNYEAQ. The CDR3 region is CASSFRAHPNTGELFF. Here the CDR3 DNA reads TGTGCCAGCAGCTTCCGGGCCCACCCGAACACCGGGGAGCTGTTTTTT.

V usage is TRBV7-6 and J usage is TRBJ2-7; the match to TRBD1 covers 8 bases. The CDR3 is 13 residues long. After removal of 5 bases from V and 6 bases from J, the junction contained 6 bases not matched to a gene. CDR1 is SGHVS, CDR2 FNYEAQ, per germline. CDR3 residues: CASSLKDRAEQYF. CDR3 DNA sequence: TGTGCCAGCAGCCTTAAGGACAGGGCCGAGCAGTACTTC.

A few counts support this clonotype. This chain links TRBV18 with TRBJ2-5; D is uncertain. The germline CDR1 and CDR2 sequences are KGHSH and LQKENI. Deletions cut 1 base from V and 2 bases from J, with 8 bases between. This CDR3 is 14 amino acids long. This chain's CDR3 is CASSPQALQETQYF. The CDR3 DNA reads as TGTGCCAGCTCACCACAGGCCCTACAAGAGACCCAGTACTTC.

This clonotype was seen many times. This sequence joins TRBV7-2 and TRBJ1-6, with 7 bases lining up with TRBD1. This CDR3 contains 13 residues. In germline, CDR1 is SGHTA, CDR2 FQGNSA. Losses at the gene ends were 4 bases for V and 14 bases for J; bases not matched to a gene: 8. CDR3 sequence (DNA): TGTGCCAGCAGCTCCAGACAGGGTTCGGCCCTCCACTTT. Its translation: CASSSRQGSALHF.

The rearrangement joins TRBV10-3 to TRBJ2-5, with TRBD1 as a possible D gene (6 bases). Trimming removed 10 bases at V and 5 bases at J, with 17 bases between. CDR3 size: 13 residues. Germline assignment: CDR1 ENHRY and CDR2 SYGVKD. For the CDR3, the DNA is TGTGCCACCAACCGACAGGATATGGAGACCCAGTACTTC. This encodes CATNRQDMETQYF.

CDR3 amino acids: CAISDYRTVTNTGELFF. As DNA, the CDR3 is TGTGCCATCAGTGATTACCGCACGGTCACAAACACCGGGGAGCTGTTTTTT. This chain uses TRBV10-3 with TRBJ2-2, with D unresolved. This CDR3 has 17 residues. The germline gives CDR1 ENHRY, CDR2 SYGVKD. Trimming took off 3 bases at V and 2 bases at J, with 16 bases between the two ends.

This clonotype showed up just a few times. The chain carries TRBV11-1 and TRBJ2-7; possible D gene TRBD2, 6 bases. V shed 4 bases and J shed 0 bases, with 22 bases lying between them. Germline-derived CDR1 and CDR2 are SGHAT and FQDESV (reference sequence). The CDR3 has 18 residues. The CDR3 region is CASSSMDGGTASSYEQYF. The CDR3 nucleotides read TGTGCCAGCAGCTCCATGGACGGGGGTACCGCTAGCTCCTACGAGCAGTACTTC.

The chain joins TRBV7-9 to TRBJ1-2, with 7 bases lining up with TRBD1. J gave up 5 bases and V 3 bases, and 12 bases lay outside the gene matches. The germline V gene has CDR1 SEHNR and CDR2 FQNEAQ (reference sequence). The CDR3 contains 16 residues. CDR3: CASSFSLTTGSYGYTF. CDR3 nucleotide sequence: TGTGCCAGCAGCTTCTCTCTAACGACAGGGTCTTATGGCTACACCTTC.

This clonotype was recorded a few times. The J gene is TRBJ2-3, the V gene TRBV10-3; D uncertain. V lost 6 bases and J 2 bases, leaving 12 bases between the germline ends. CDR1 ENHRY and CDR2 SYGVKD come from the germline V gene. The CDR3 sequence is 14 residues long. In nucleotides, the CDR3 is TGTGCCATCAGGAAAGACTTCCCCACAGATACGCAGTATTTT. It is translated as CAIRKDFPTDTQYF.

The table lists this clonotype with a few counts. The rearrangement joins TRBV5-1 to TRBJ2-1; the D gene could be TRBD1 or TRBD2 (5 bases each). The CDR3 has 17 amino acids. The V end was cut by 5 bases, the J end by 0 bases, with 18 bases between. Germline CDR1 SGHRS, CDR2 YFSETQ. The CDR3 loop is CASSYTDRGHSYNEQFF. The CDR3 region has the DNA TGCGCCAGCAGTTATACGGATCGGGGCCACTCCTACAATGAGCAGTTCTTC. Based on the CDR3 plus reference TRBV5-1 and TRBJ2-1, the full variable domain is KAGVTQTPRYLIKTRGQQVTLSCSPISGHRSVSWYQQTPGQGLQFLFEYFSETQRNKGNFPGRFSGRQFSNSRSEMNVSTLELGDSALYLCASSYTDRGHSYNEQFFGPGTRLTVL.

This clonotype was counted between two and nine times. The chain uses TRBV12-3 or TRBV12-4 and TRBJ2-3; 7 positions match TRBD2. The CDR3 is made up of 17 amino acids. V lost 6 bases and J lost 5; bases outside the gene matches: 17. CDR3 protein: CASRSPGLTGERDTQYF. The CDR3 DNA follows: TGTGCCAGCAGATCGCCGGGACTAACGGGAGAAAGAGATACGCAGTATTTT.

This clonotype appeared once. This rearrangement joins TRBV24-1 to TRBJ1-5, with D maybe TRBD1 (5 bases). The germline V gene has CDR1 KGHDR and CDR2 SFDVKD. The CDR3 has 13 amino acids. V dropped 5 bases and J dropped 6 bases, with 10 bases sitting between them. The CDR3 DNA follows: TGTGCCACCAGTGGGCAGGGTGGTCAGCCCCAGCATTTT. It specifies CATSGQGGQPQHF.

This clonotype came up many times. The chain recombines TRBV24-1 with TRBJ2-5; 9 bases align to TRBD1. After removal of 6 bases from V and 5 bases from J, the junction contained 9 bases not matched to a gene. CDR1 KGHDR and CDR2 SFDVKD come from the germline V gene. The CDR3 length is 15 residues. The CDR3 loop reads CATSSITGGVETQYF. CDR3 DNA: TGTGCCACCAGTAGTATAACAGGGGGCGTCGAGACCCAGTACTTC.